This TCR beta chain came from a study of neurological immune-mediated disorders. Findings and caveats of the study: The expanded clones of different subjects shared no CDR3 amino acid sequences (suggesting private repertoires in all groups). The greatest TCR clonal expansion occurred in HTLV-1-associated myelopathy and the least in multiple sclerosis, which fell below healthy controls.

This clonotype was counted at least ten times. What it recognizes is unknown. The authors produced cDNA by 5'RACE using 10-nucleotide random UMIs. Over 200 million TCR-beta sequences (from 15-18 subjects) were yielded by each sequencing run. TCRdb used MiXCR to reprocess the 5' RACE reads, holding one entry per CDR3 protein. This table holds 35,000 or so distinct CDR3 sequences, about 9.4% found once. The clonotype was recovered from a woman aged 25 to 39 with HTLV-1-associated myelopathy (HAM/TSP). Sequencing was performed on PBMCs.

CDR3 DNA: TGTGCCACCAGCAGAGAAGGACAGGGAATTAACGAGCAGTACTTC. It codes for CATSREGQGINEQYF. The rearrangement uses TRBV15 and TRBJ2-7; 8 positions match TRBD1. V shed 0 bases, J shed 5 bases, and the junction held 6 bases outside the gene matches. Germline values: CDR1 LNHNV, CDR2 YYDKDF (reference sequence). The CDR3 consists of 15 residues.